This TCR beta chain was sequenced for a study of cytomegalovirus exposure and HLA in healthy donors. The V gene end was trimmed by 5 bases and the J gene end by 6 bases; junction bases not matched to a gene: 8. CDR1 LNHDA and CDR2 SQIVND come from the germline V gene (reference sequence). The CDR3 covers 14 residues. PCR primers comprised 60 Vbeta and 13 Jbeta primers. Profiling relied on immunoSEQ multiplex PCR, and the TCRdb table lists in-frame clones only, not all of them. This table has around 110,000 clones, about four fifths appearing once. This receptor was obtained from a woman aged 18-30 years in good health and CMV-seropositive. J is TRBJ2-7 and V is TRBV19, with 9 bases that match TRBD1. The sample was PBMCs. CDR3 loop: CASSQQGALFEQYF. In DNA form, the CDR3 reads TGTGCCAGTAGTCAACAGGGGGCTCTTTTCGAGCAGTACTTC.